One sample yielded the 7 T cell receptor beta chains listed below, sequenced in a study of shared clonotypes between healthy human individuals. Here immunoSEQ multiplex PCR was the method, and the copy in TCRdb shows in-frame clones only, minus some. The data hold 1,400,000 or so clones, with about 98.5% observed a single time. Material for sequencing was naive CD4+ T cells sorted from blood. Subset noted: CD45RA+ positively selected. The receptors were gathered from a man aged 30-40 years in good health.

The chain employs TRBV5-1 and TRBJ2-7; perhaps TRBD1 as D (5 bases). V dropped 3 bases and J dropped 2 bases, with 15 bases sitting between them. The CDR3 is 15 amino acids. From germline, CDR1 is SGHRS and CDR2 YFSETQ. DNA for the CDR3: TGCGCCAGCAGCTCCCAATTGAGCAGGGCCTACGAGCAGTACTTC. Translating gives CASSSQLSRAYEQYF. The whole variable domain, filled in from reference TRBV5-1 and TRBJ2-7, reads KAGVTQTPRYLIKTRGQQVTLSCSPISGHRSVSWYQQTPGQGLQFLFEYFSETQRNKGNFPGRFSGRQFSNSRSEMNVSTLELGDSALYLCASSSQLSRAYEQYFGPGTRLTVT.

V is TRBV6-6 and J is TRBJ2-4; TRBD2 aligns across 8 bases. The CDR3 extends over 15 amino acids. The J segment lost 7 bases and the V segment lost 5 bases, leaving 10 bases of the junction unmatched. The germline V gene encodes CDR1 MNHNY and CDR2 SVGAGI (reference sequence). CDR3 DNA: TGTGCCAGCAGTCCCACGGGGGGGGCGACGAACATTCAGTACTTC. As protein: CASSPTGGATNIQYF.

This clone has a single count. The V and J genes are TRBV28 and TRBJ1-1, with TRBD1 matching over 7 bases. The CDR3 runs 12 residues. Losses at the gene ends were 6 bases for V and 12 bases for J; bases not matched to a gene: 10. The V gene's germline CDR1 is MDHEN and CDR2 SYDVKM. As DNA, the CDR3 is TGTGCCAGCAGACTAGTGACAGGGAGGTCTTTCTTT. Amino acids: CASRLVTGRSFF.

The chain recombines TRBV6-1 with TRBJ2-2; D uncertain. From germline, CDR1 is MNHNS and CDR2 SASEGT. V dropped 6 bases and J dropped 6 bases, with 11 bases sitting between them. The CDR3 runs 13 residues. CDR3 coding DNA: TGTGCCAGCAGCCTATCTCTCGCCGGGGAGCTGTTTTTT. Amino acid sequence: CASSLSLAGELFF.

This sequence joins TRBV4-2 and TRBJ1-2; D might be TRBD1 (6 bases). Looked up from germline, CDR1 is LGHNA and CDR2 is YNFKEQ. The CDR3 totals 15 residues. V lost 4 bases and J lost 1, with 13 bases in between. As DNA, the CDR3 is TGTGCCAGCAGCCTACAGACAGGAGATAACTATGGCTACACCTTC. Translation gives CASSLQTGDNYGYTF.

The V and J genes are TRBV28 and TRBJ1-1; D ambiguous. The CDR3 spans 16 residues. Trimming took 3 bases from V and 1 from J, leaving 15 bases between them. Germline CDR1 reads MDHEN; CDR2 reads SYDVKM. This CDR3 is CASSFGGDGRNTEAFF. The CDR3 region has the DNA TGTGCCAGCAGTTTCGGAGGCGACGGCAGGAACACTGAAGCTTTCTTT.

This chain links TRBV7-8 with TRBJ2-7; weak D call: TRBD1 (7 bases). This CDR3 has 16 residues. Germline assignment: CDR1 SGHVS and CDR2 FQNEAQ. The ends were cut back, 2 bases at V and 6 bases at J, with 20 bases in the middle. The CDR3 sequence: CASSLFQRRQGGEQYF. CDR3 nucleotides: TGTGCCAGCAGCTTATTTCAGAGACGGCAGGGGGGCGAGCAGTACTTC.